This TCR beta chain was recovered during a study of blood T cells in healthy people across ages. Findings and caveats of the study: Per-million-T-cell TCR beta diversity fell roughly linearly with age.

V was trimmed by 1 base and J by 5 bases, leaving 14 bases between them. Per the germline V gene, CDR1 is DFQATT and CDR2 is SNEGSKA (reference sequence). The CDR3 contains 14 residues. This clonotype was counted between two and nine times. Its antigen is unidentified. Together with a sample-barcoded 5' primer, a J-beta primer mix was included in a second PCR lasting about 7 to 12 cycles. Carrying 12 random nucleotides, a template-switch adaptor labeled each individual cDNA molecule. Each CDR3 protein is one row after TCRdb ran MiXCR on the 5' RACE reads. The repertoire holds 600,000 to 1,000,000 distinct CDR3 sequences, with roughly 25% as singletons. These data were also reused for a study on T cells of mothers and their children. That paper adds: Sample barcodes and 2-4 random nucleotides were added by the M1S primer of the second PCR. Each child contributed millions of TCR beta CDR3 reads, while each mother contributed over 9 million.

This chain links TRBV20-1 with TRBJ2-5; D ambiguous. Sequencing input: blood. The sequence was collected from a boy aged 5-17 years in good health. In DNA, the CDR3 is TGCAGTGCTAGAGTACCTACCACCGTGGAGACCCAGTACTTC. Translation gives CSARVPTTVETQYF.